The 7 T cell receptor beta chains given below trace back to one sample, sequenced in a study of blood T cell repertoires in COVID-19. Repertoires were generated with immunoSEQ multiplex PCR, while TCRdb's copy carries only in-frame clones and drops some. The sample holds approximately 140,000 clones; 70% to 90% are singletons and the top ten take 3%. The sample consisted of peripheral blood. Receptors were obtained from a woman in her thirties or forties with active or convalescent COVID-19.

This clone has a single count. The genes are TRBV19 and TRBJ1-2; tentative D call: TRBD1 (6 bases). CDR3 length: 16 residues. The ends were cut back, 1 base at V and 4 bases at J, with 16 bases in the middle. Germline V gene lookup returns CDR1 LNHDA and CDR2 SQIVND (reference sequence). The DNA of the CDR3 is TGTGCCAGTAGTATAGTTTTCGGGGGGCAGGGCTATGGCTACACCTTC. Translation gives CASSIVFGGQGYGYTF.

The chain is built from TRBV6-5 and TRBJ1-1; 7 positions agree with TRBD1. Germline-derived CDR1 and CDR2 are MNHEY and SVGAGI. The CDR3 is made up of 15 amino acids. V was clipped by 7 bases and J by 1 base; unmatched bases: 9. CDR3 amino acids: CASMVGGGKNTEAFF. The CDR3 region has the DNA TGTGCCAGCATGGTAGGGGGCGGAAAGAACACTGAAGCTTTCTTT.

A single count supports this clone. J is TRBJ2-7 and V is TRBV18, with 11 positions matching TRBD2. This CDR3 contains 16 residues. V lost 3 bases and J lost 5; bases outside the gene matches: 9. The germline V gene encodes CDR1 KGHSH and CDR2 LQKENI. For the CDR3, the DNA is TGTGCCAGCTCACCTGGTACTAGCGGGAGTAACGACGAGCAGTACTTC. Translating gives CASSPGTSGSNDEQYF.

J is TRBJ2-6 and V is TRBV11-2; TRBD1 matches 9 bases. This CDR3 is 18 amino acids long. The J segment lost 3 bases and the V segment lost 0 bases, leaving 6 bases of the junction unmatched. Germline V gene data show CDR1 as SGHAT and CDR2 as FQNNGV. The CDR3 protein is CASSLDAGTGYGANVLTF. The CDR3 DNA follows: TGTGCCAGCAGCTTAGATGCGGGGACAGGGTATGGGGCCAACGTCCTGACTTTC.

About this clone itself: Other DNA sequences in this specimen translate into the identical CDR3. The CDR3 reads CASSPGTGRYEQYF. DNA for the CDR3: TGTGCCAGCAGCCCCGGGACAGGGCGGTACGAGCAGTACTTC. The genes are TRBV7-9 and TRBJ2-7, with 9 bases identical to TRBD1. Germline lookup yields CDR1 SEHNR and CDR2 FQNEAQ (reference sequence). The junction had 6 bases not matched to a gene; V was cut back by 5 bases and J by 4 bases. This CDR3 comprises 14 residues. Combining the CDR3 with reference TRBV7-9 and TRBJ2-7 gives the whole variable domain DTGVSQNPRHKITKRGQNVTFRCDPISEHNRLYWYRQTLGQGPEFLTYFQNEAQLEKSRLLSDRFSAERPKGSFSTLEIQRTEQGDSAMYLCASSPGTGRYEQYFGPGTRLTVT.

V is TRBV4-3 and J is TRBJ2-4; a weak D match, TRBD2 (6 bases). Germline V gene sequence: CDR1 LGHNA, CDR2 YSLEER. This CDR3 has 17 amino acids. The V end lost 0 bases, the J end lost 0 bases, and 12 bases lay between the germline ends. CDR3 DNA: TGCGCCAGCAGCCAAGATTTGGGGGAGGAAGCCAAAAACATTCAGTACTTC. As protein: CASSQDLGEEAKNIQYF.

The CDR3 loop reads CASSLSSLTSNQPQHF. The CDR3 DNA follows: TGTGCCAGCAGTTTAAGTAGCTTGACTAGCAATCAGCCCCAGCATTTT. J is TRBJ1-5 and V is TRBV28; D unclear. The CDR3 is 16 amino acids. The germline gives CDR1 MDHEN, CDR2 SYDVKM. Between the trimmed V and J ends, which lost 2 bases and 0 bases, there was a span of 11 bases.